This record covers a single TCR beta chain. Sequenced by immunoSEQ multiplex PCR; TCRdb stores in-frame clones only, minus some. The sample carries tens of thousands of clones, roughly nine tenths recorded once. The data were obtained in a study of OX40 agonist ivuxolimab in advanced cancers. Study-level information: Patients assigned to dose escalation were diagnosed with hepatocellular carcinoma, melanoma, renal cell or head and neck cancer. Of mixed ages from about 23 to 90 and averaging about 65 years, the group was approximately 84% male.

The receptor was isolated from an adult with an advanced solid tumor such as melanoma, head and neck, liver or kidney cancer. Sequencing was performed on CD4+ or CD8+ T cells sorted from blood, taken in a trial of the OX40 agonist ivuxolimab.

In nucleotides, the CDR3 is TGTGCCAGCAGCGTTACCCCCGGGACGGTTTATGAGCAGTTCTTC. Amino acid sequence: CASSVTPGTVYEQFF. The rearrangement uses TRBV9 and TRBJ2-1; D assignment may be TRBD1 or TRBD2 (5 bases each). The V gene lost 2 bases and the J gene lost 8 bases, with 17 bases spanning the gap. Germline CDR1 SGDLS, CDR2 YYNGEE. CDR3 length: 15 residues.